This T cell receptor beta chain was sequenced in a study of Ad26.COV2.S vaccination and SARS-CoV-2 variants. In the study overall: Dosing was one shot or two shots 56 days apart.

Assay: immunoSEQ multiplex PCR; the TCRdb copy retains only in-frame clones and omits some. The sample records around 450,000 clones, about nine tenths being singletons. Described treatment: 19 received Ad26.COV2.S at low or high dose, single or two shots; about 5 received placebo; per-sample allocation not given. The investigators took samples on day 63 after the first vaccine or placebo injection. This person who donated was an adult of 18-55 years in Boston. From germline, CDR1 is MDHEN and CDR2 SYDVKM. There are 15 residues in the CDR3. V lost 2 bases to trimming and J lost 4 bases, with 11 bases between them. This clone was counted many times.

The rearrangement links TRBV28 to TRBJ2-2; tentatively, D is TRBD1 (6 bases). The receptor comes from a person between 18 and 60 years old who received the Ad26.COV2.S COVID-19 vaccine or a placebo. The sequences come from peripheral blood, collected in a trial of Ad26.COV2.S vaccine versus placebo. The CDR3 sequence is CASSLTGKGTGELFF. In DNA form, the CDR3 reads TGTGCCAGCAGTTTAACAGGGAAGGGCACCGGGGAGCTGTTTTTT.